This is a list of T cell receptor beta chains from one sample in a study of beta chain features in type 1 diabetes. The table came from immunoSEQ multiplex PCR; TCRdb's copy has only in-frame clones and leaves some out. The sample includes roughly 140,000 clones, 10% of them seen just once. Sequenced material: central memory CD4+ T cells from blood. The source is a man aged 25-40 years with type 1 diabetes. CDR3s include the opening cysteine and the closing phenylalanine or tryptophan. The D gene is left open where the match is weak. Expanded clones are given a class, and other clones once, few, many or no size at all.

j_gene | v_gene | abundance | d_gene | CDR3nt | CDR3aa
TRBJ2-7 | TRBV28 | NA | NA | TGTGCCAGCAGTTTAGTGGCAGGCATCTACGAGCAGTACTTC | CASSLVAGIYEQYF
TRBJ2-2 | TRBV4-2 | few | NA | TGTGCCAGCAGTCTAGTCGACACCGGGGAGCTGTTTTTT | CASSLVDTGELFF
TRBJ2-7 | TRBV5-6 | NA | TRBD2 | TGTGCCAGCGGACTAGCGGGAGTCAACGAGCAGTACTTC | CASGLAGVNEQYF
TRBJ1-5 | TRBV6-1 | NA | TRBD1 | TGTGCCAGCAGTGGACAGGGGGGACAGCCCCAGCATTTT | CASSGQGGQPQHF
TRBJ1-2 | TRBV29-1 | few | TRBD1 | TGCAGCGTTACCCGGACAGGGAAGGATAACTATGGCTACACCTTC | CSVTRTGKDNYGYTF
TRBJ2-6 | TRBV5-1 | few | TRBD1 | TGCGCCAGCAACCCCGACAGGGCTGGGGCCAACGTCCTGACTTTC | CASNPDRAGANVLTF
TRBJ2-1 | TRBV5-1 | NA | TRBD2 | TGCGCCAGCAGGACGACTAGCGGGACTAATGAGCAGTTCTTC | CASRTTSGTNEQFF
TRBJ2-5 | TRBV5-1 | NA | TRBD1 | TGCGCCAGCCGGACAGGGAGCGGAGAGACCCAGTACTTC | CASRTGSGETQYF
TRBJ2-4 | TRBV28 | NA | TRBD1 | TGTGCCAGCAGTCTCCGGGACAGAGAGTACTTC | CASSLRDREYF
TRBJ2-7 | TRBV21-1 | NA | NA | TGTGCCAGCAGCCGGTATACGGCACGGGGAAACGCCTACGAGCAGTACTTC | CASSRYTARGNAYEQYF
TRBJ2-7 | TRBV28 | few | NA | TGTGCCAGCAGGAGGGATCATTCAGGTCCCTCCTACGAGCAGTACTTC | CASRRDHSGPSYEQYF
TRBJ2-3 | TRBV28 | NA | TRBD2 | TGTGCCAGCAGGGGGACGGGAGGGGGCACAGATACGCAGTATTTT | CASRGTGGGTDTQYF
TRBJ2-3 | TRBV15 | NA | TRBD2 | TGTGCCACCAGCAGCCATCAACGATCTAGCGGGAGGACAGATACGCAGTATTTT | CATSSHQRSSGRTDTQYF
TRBJ1-2 | TRBV2 | few | NA | TGTGCCAGCAGAGACAGCCTGGTAGATGGCTACACCTTC | CASRDSLVDGYTF
TRBJ2-1 | TRBV5-1 | few | TRBD2 | TGCGCCAGCAGCTTTACTAGCGGGAGTTACAATGAGCAGTTCTTC | CASSFTSGSYNEQFF
TRBJ2-7 | TRBV5-1 | few | TRBD2 | TGCGCCAGCAGCTTGCAGGCTAGCGGAAACTACGAGCAGTACTTC | CASSLQASGNYEQYF
TRBJ2-3 | TRBV7-9 | NA | NA | TGTGCCAGCAGCACAGCAGATACGCAGTATTTT | CASSTADTQYF
TRBJ2-7 | TRBV7-2 | NA | TRBD1 | TGTGCCAGCAGCTTACTTCCCGGGACAGAAGCCTACGAGCAGTACTTC | CASSLLPGTEAYEQYF
TRBJ1-1 | TRBV5-4 | few | NA | TGCGCCAGCAGCCAAGGAATCGGGAGGGGCACTGAAGCTTTCTTT | CASSQGIGRGTEAFF
TRBJ1-1 | TRBV4-2 | NA | TRBD1 | TGTGCCAGCAGCCTTCCGGGACAGGGGAACACTGAAGCTTTCTTT | CASSLPGQGNTEAFF
TRBJ2-3 | TRBV4-3 | NA | NA | TGCGCCAGCAGCCATGGGGTTGGGAGTGAGTCGCCAGATACGCAGTATTTT | CASSHGVGSESPDTQYF
TRBJ1-2 | TRBV6-5 | NA | NA | TGTGCCAGTAGGGGACTCACCAGCCATGGCTACACCTTC | CASRGLTSHGYTF
TRBJ2-2 | TRBV5-1 | NA | NA | TGCGCCACAGGATCAGGGAATACCGGGGAGCTGTTTTTT | CATGSGNTGELFF
TRBJ2-3 | TRBV5-1 | few | TRBD2 | TGCGCCAGCAGTTTCCTAGCGGGAGCCACAGATACGCAGTATTTT | CASSFLAGATDTQYF
TRBJ2-1 | TRBV7-2 | few | NA | TGTGCCAGCAGCTTAAACCCGGGGGATGAGCAGTTCTTC | CASSLNPGDEQFF
TRBJ2-5 | TRBV5-1 | few | TRBD1 | TGCGCCAGCAGCGCTACCGGGACAGTGGAAGAGACCCAGTACTTC | CASSATGTVEETQYF
TRBJ2-7 | TRBV13 | few | TRBD2 | TGTGCCAGCAGCACCCGGACTAGCGGGGCCTACGAGCAGTACTTC | CASSTRTSGAYEQYF
TRBJ2-1 | TRBV5-4 | NA | TRBD2 | TGTGCCAGCAGCTTGTTTTTAGCGGGAGGGTACAATGAGCAGTTCTTC | CASSLFLAGGYNEQFF
TRBJ1-1 | TRBV7-2 | few | NA | TGTGCCGGACGACTTAGACAGTACACTGAAGCTTTCTTT | CAGRLRQYTEAFF